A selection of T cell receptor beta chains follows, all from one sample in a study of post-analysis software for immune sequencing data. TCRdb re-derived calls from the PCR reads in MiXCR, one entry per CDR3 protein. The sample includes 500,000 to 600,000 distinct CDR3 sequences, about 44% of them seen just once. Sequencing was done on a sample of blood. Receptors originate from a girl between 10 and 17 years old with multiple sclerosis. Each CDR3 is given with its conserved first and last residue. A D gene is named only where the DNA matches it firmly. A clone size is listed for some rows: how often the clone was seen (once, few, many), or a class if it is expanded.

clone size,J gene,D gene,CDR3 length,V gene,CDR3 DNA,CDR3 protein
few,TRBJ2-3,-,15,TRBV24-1,TGTGCCACCAACGCAGGAAGCACTAGCACAGATACGCAGTATTTT,CATNAGSTSTDTQYF
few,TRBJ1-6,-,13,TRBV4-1,TGCGCCAGCAGCCAGCAGTATACTTCACCCCTCCACTTT,CASSQQYTSPLHF
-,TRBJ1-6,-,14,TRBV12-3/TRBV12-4,TGTGCCAGCAGCCGGACAATGTATAATTCACCCCTCCACTTT,CASSRTMYNSPLHF
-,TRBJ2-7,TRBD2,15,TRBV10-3,TGTGCCATCTGGGAAGCGGGAGGGGCGCAGAACGAGCAGTACTTC,CAIWEAGGAQNEQYF
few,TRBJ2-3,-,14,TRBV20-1,TGCAGTGCTAGAGACCCCCCCCGCACAGATACGCAGTATTTT,CSARDPPRTDTQYF
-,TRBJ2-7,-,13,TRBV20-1,TGCAGTGTCCCGGAGGGGAGCTCCTACGAGCAGTACTTC,CSVPEGSSYEQYF
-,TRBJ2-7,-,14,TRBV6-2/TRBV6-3,TGTGCCAGCAGTTATTCGACCAGGCCCTACGAGCAGTACTTC,CASSYSTRPYEQYF
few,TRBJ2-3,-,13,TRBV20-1,TGCAGTGCTAGAGATGCGTTCGTAGATACGCAGTATTTT,CSARDAFVDTQYF
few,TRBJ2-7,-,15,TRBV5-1,TGCGCCAGCAGCTTGTCCTCGATCCACGGCTACGAGCAGTACTTC,CASSLSSIHGYEQYF
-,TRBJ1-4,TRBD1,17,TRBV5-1,TGCGCCAGCCGGATGACAGGGGGCCCAGCAACTAATGAAAAACTGTTTTTT,CASRMTGGPATNEKLFF
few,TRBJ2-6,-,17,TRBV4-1,TGCGCCAGCAGCCCCTTTACCGGGATCTCTGGGGCCAACGTCCTGACTTTC,CASSPFTGISGANVLTF
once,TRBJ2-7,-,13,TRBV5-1,TGCGCCAGCAGTCGGGACGGTTGGTCCGAGCAGTACTTC,CASSRDGWSEQYF
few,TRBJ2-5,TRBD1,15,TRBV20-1,TGCAGTGCTAGATCCACACAGGGGCGGCAAGAGACCCAGTACTTC,CSARSTQGRQETQYF
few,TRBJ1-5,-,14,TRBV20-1,TGCAGTGCTAGAGACGGGGGCCAAGATCAGCCCCAGCATTTT,CSARDGGQDQPQHF
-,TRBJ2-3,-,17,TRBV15,TGTGCCACCAGCAGAGTCCCCCAGGGGCCAGGGTCAGATACGCAGTATTTT,CATSRVPQGPGSDTQYF
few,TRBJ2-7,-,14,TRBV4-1,TGCGCCAGCAGCCTCCTGGAGGATGTCTACGAGCAGTACTTC,CASSLLEDVYEQYF
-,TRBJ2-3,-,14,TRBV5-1,TGCGCCAGCAGCTTGGCCAGGGACGTAGATACGCAGTATTTT,CASSLARDVDTQYF
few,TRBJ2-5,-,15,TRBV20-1,TGCAGTGCTACCCGCCCGGACAGCTTCCAAGAGACCCAGTACTTC,CSATRPDSFQETQYF
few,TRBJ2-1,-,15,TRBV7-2,TGTGCCAGCAGTGTGTGGTCGAGCTCCTACAATGAGCAGTTCTTC,CASSVWSSSYNEQFF
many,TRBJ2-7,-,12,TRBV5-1,TGTGCCAGCAGCGCCTCGTCCTACGAGCAGTACTTC,CASSASSYEQYF
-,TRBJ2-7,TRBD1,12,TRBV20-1,TGCAGTGCAATGGGACAGGAATACGAGCAGTACTTC,CSAMGQEYEQYF
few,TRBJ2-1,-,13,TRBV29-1,TGCAGCGTTGAGACGCGGGCCTACAATGAGCAGTTCTTC,CSVETRAYNEQFF
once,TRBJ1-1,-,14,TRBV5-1,TGCGCCAGCAGCCCCGGGACGGAACCGACTGAAGCTTTCTTT,CASSPGTEPTEAFF
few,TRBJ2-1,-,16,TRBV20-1,TGCAGTGCTAGAGGAGCCAGGGGCGAAGTTCACAATGAGCAGTTCTTC,CSARGARGEVHNEQFF
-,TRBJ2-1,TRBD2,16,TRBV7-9,TGTGCCAGCAGCTCCAGACTAGCGGGAGCGGAAAATGAGCAGTTCTTC,CASSSRLAGAENEQFF
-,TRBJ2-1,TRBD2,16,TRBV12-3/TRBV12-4,TGTGCCAGCAGTTTACGGTATACGGGAGGCCCCAATGAGCAGTTCTTC,CASSLRYTGGPNEQFF
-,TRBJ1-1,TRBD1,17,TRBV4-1,TGCGCCAGCAGCCAAGTAGGGGGACAGCGGGGAAGGGCTGAAGCTTTCTTT,CASSQVGGQRGRAEAFF
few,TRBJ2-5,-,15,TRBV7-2,TGTGCCAGCAGCTCTGGGACGGACCCCAGGGAGACCCAGTACTTC,CASSSGTDPRETQYF
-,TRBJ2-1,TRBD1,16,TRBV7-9,TGTGCCAGCAGCCTCTCGGACAGGAGCTCCTACAATGAGCAGTTCTTC,CASSLSDRSSYNEQFF
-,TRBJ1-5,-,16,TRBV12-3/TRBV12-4,TGTGCCAGCAGTCCGTCGGACGGACAAGGGAATCAGCCCCAGCATTTT,CASSPSDGQGNQPQHF
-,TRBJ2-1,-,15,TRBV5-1,TGCGCCAGCAGCTTGTATGGGGGGAGGTACAATGAGCAGTTCTTC,CASSLYGGRYNEQFF
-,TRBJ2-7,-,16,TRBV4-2,TGTGCCAGCAGCCAGGGACCCGACGGTTCCTCCTACGAGCAGTACTTC,CASSQGPDGSSYEQYF
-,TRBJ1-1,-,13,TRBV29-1,TGCAGCGTTTCGGGACGGATGAACACTGAAGCTTTCTTT,CSVSGRMNTEAFF
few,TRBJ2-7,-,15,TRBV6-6,TGTGCCAGCAGTGTCATCCCCAGGGAGGTAGGGGAGCAGTACTTC,CASSVIPREVGEQYF
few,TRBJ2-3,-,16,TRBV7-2,TGTGCCAGCAGCATCGGGAACGGTGGGGCCACAGATACGCAGTATTTT,CASSIGNGGATDTQYF
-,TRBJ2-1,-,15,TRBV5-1,TGCGCCAGCAGCCTGGGACAAACATGGGGCAATGAGCAGTTCTTC,CASSLGQTWGNEQFF
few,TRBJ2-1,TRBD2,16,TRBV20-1,TGCAGTGCTAGAGATACTAGCGGGGGGGCCTACAATGAGCAGTTCTTC,CSARDTSGGAYNEQFF
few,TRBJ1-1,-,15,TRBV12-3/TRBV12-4,TGTGCCAGCAGTCACCCCGGGGGGTCGAGCACTGAAGCTTTCTTT,CASSHPGGSSTEAFF
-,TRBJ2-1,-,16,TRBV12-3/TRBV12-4,TGTGCCAGCAGCCTATTTCCGAAGTCTCAGGGCAATGAGCAGTTCTTC,CASSLFPKSQGNEQFF
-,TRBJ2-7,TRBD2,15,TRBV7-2,TGTGCCAGCAGCAAAAACCCCCTAGCGGGGTACGAGCAGTACTTC,CASSKNPLAGYEQYF
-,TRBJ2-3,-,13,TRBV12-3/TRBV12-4,TGTGCCAGCAGGTCGAAACTTCGAGATACGCAGTATTTT,CASRSKLRDTQYF
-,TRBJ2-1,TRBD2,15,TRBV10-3,TGTGCCATCAAGGCCTCTAGCGGGAGGGCCAATGAGCAGTTCTTC,CAIKASSGRANEQFF
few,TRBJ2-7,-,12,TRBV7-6,TGTGCCAGCAGCTTAGCCCGGGGGGCCCAGTACTTC,CASSLARGAQYF
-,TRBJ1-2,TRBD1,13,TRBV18,TGTGCCAGCTCACCCGGGACAGGGACCGGCTACACCTTC,CASSPGTGTGYTF
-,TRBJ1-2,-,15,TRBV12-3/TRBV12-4,TGTGCCAGCAGTTTATCGGCAGAAACTAACTATGGCTACACCTTC,CASSLSAETNYGYTF
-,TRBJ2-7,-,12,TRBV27,TGCGCCAGCGGAGATCGGGGGAACGAGCAGTACTTC,CASGDRGNEQYF
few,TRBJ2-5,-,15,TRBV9,TGTGCCAGCAGCGCGACGAGGGGACCTGCAGAGACCCAGTACTTC,CASSATRGPAETQYF
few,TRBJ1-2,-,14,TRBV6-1,TGTGCCAGCAGTGAAGCGGTCAGGGACTATGGCTACACCTTC,CASSEAVRDYGYTF
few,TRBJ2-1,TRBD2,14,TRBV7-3,TGTGCCAGCAGCTTGGGACTAATCTACAATGAGCAGTTCTTC,CASSLGLIYNEQFF
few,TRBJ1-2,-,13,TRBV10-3,TGTGCCATCAGTGAAGGAGAGAGCTATGGCTACACCTTC,CAISEGESYGYTF
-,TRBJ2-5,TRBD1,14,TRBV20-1,TGCAGTGCTACCTGGACAGGGGGAATTGAGACCCAGTACTTC,CSATWTGGIETQYF
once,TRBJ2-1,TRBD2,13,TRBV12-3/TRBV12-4,TGTGCCAGCCTACGGAGCGGGAGGTTTGAGCAGTTCTTC,CASLRSGRFEQFF
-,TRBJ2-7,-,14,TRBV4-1,TGCGCCAGCAGCCAACAGGACAGCTCCTACGAGCAGTACTTC,CASSQQDSSYEQYF
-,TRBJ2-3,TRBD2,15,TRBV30,TGTGCCTGGAGTCGCGGCGGGGGAACATCAGATACGCAGTATTTT,CAWSRGGGTSDTQYF
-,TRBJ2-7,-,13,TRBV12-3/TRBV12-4,TGTGCCAGCAGTTTGTCCAGGGGCTACGAGCAGTACTTC,CASSLSRGYEQYF
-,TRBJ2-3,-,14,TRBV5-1,TGCGCCAGCAGCTCCAGGGTCGTGCCAGATACGCAGTATTTT,CASSSRVVPDTQYF
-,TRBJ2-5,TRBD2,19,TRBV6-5,TGTGCCAGCAGTTACGAGGTGGCTAGCGGGGGACGGCAAGCAGAGACCCAGTACTTC,CASSYEVASGGRQAETQYF